This passage covers 3 T cell receptor beta chains from one sample sequenced in a study of shared clonotypes between healthy human individuals. The method was immunoSEQ multiplex PCR; TCRdb's version includes in-frame clones alone and lacks a portion of them. The sample includes some 790,000 clones, 55% to 80% of them seen just once. Sequencing was carried out using memory CD4+ T cells sorted from blood. Subset in this sample: CD45RA-negative fraction. These receptors were taken from a young woman in good health.

The V and J genes are TRBV28 and TRBJ2-6; 7 bases map to TRBD1. Germline CDR1 is MDHEN and CDR2 is SYDVKM. Unmatched junction bases numbered 13, after V lost 6 bases and J lost 2 bases. The CDR3 has 18 residues. The DNA for the CDR3 is TGTGCCAGCAGCACCCCCCGGACAGGTTTGGCTGGGGCCAACGTCCTGACTTTC. This sequence encodes CASSTPRTGLAGANVLTF.

The chain carries TRBV11-2 and TRBJ2-4, with 8 nucleotides matching TRBD2. Per the germline V gene, CDR1 is SGHAT and CDR2 is FQNNGV. Trimming took 5 bases from V and 0 from J; bases not matched to a gene: 12. The CDR3 is made up of 18 amino acids. CDR3 amino acids: CASSPESSGIGAKNIQYF. The DNA for the CDR3 is TGTGCCAGCAGCCCGGAGAGTAGCGGGATCGGAGCCAAAAACATTCAGTACTTC.

This clone was picked up a small number of times. The J gene is TRBJ1-1, the V gene TRBV4-2; weak D call: TRBD1 (5 bases). V gave up 1 base and J gave up 10 bases, with 22 bases separating them. Germline values: CDR1 LGHNA, CDR2 YNFKEQ. This CDR3 region has 16 residues. As DNA, the CDR3 is TGTGCCAGCAGCCAAGGCGACAGCCAAGACGTTTCGAGAGCTTTCTTT. Amino acids: CASSQGDSQDVSRAFF.